The 16 T cell receptor beta chains below were found in one sample sequenced in a study of tumor-infiltrating lymphocytes in primary liver carcinoma. Investigators took RNA and DNA out together from about 20-30 mg of unsorted bulk tissue. A primer matching the constant region was used to make TCR beta cDNA from approximately 520 ng of total RNA. Sequencing libraries for TCR beta derived from three nested multiplex PCR rounds that used slightly modified ARM-PCR. The two initial PCR rounds, around 11 cycles each, used TRBV1-TRBV30 forward and C-beta reverse primers. TCRdb fed the multiplex PCR reads into MiXCR, producing one record per CDR3 protein. The table has about 75,000 distinct CDR3 sequences, approximately 69% seen once. The sequencing sample was made of tumor-adjacent normal liver tissue. These receptors all stem from a man aged 40-49 years with primary liver carcinoma and hepatitis B virus infection.

Of note for this clonotype: The junction and the germline gene differ at one end; a read error may be behind it. This chain links TRBV11-3 with TRBJ2-1, with TRBD2 matching 8 bases. The CDR3 contains 15 residues. Looked up from germline, CDR1 is SGHNT and CDR2 is YENEEA. The CDR3 region is CASSAGTSEINEQFF. The CDR3 region has the DNA TGTGCCAGCAGCGCCGGGACTAGTGAGATTAACGAGCAGTTTTTC.

Concerning this clonotype itself: One end of the junction is discordant with germline, which a read error may explain. The V and J genes are TRBV7-8 and TRBJ2-1, with D possibly being TRBD2 (5 bases). CDR1 is SGHVS and CDR2 is FQNEAQ in the germline V gene. The CDR3 extends over 18 amino acids. Written as DNA, the CDR3 is TGTGCCAGCAGGCCGCTTGTAGGCTCAGCGGTCTCCTACATTGAGCAGTTCTTC. This gives the protein CASRPLVGSAVSYIEQFF.

For this clonotype: A much larger clone sits a single nucleotide away, making a read error possible. The chain uses TRBV29-1 and TRBJ2-3, with D possibly TRBD1 on 6 matching bases. This CDR3 is 15 amino acids long. The germline CDR1 and CDR2 sequences are SQVTM and ANQGSEA. Trimming took 6 bases from V and 2 from J, leaving 18 bases between them. CDR3: CSVAPSGHHTDTQYF. The CDR3 DNA is TGCAGCGTCGCTCCCTCGGGACACCACACAGATACGCAGTATTTT.

In the case of this clonotype: This may be a read error: a much more frequent sequence differs by one nucleotide. The rearrangement joins TRBV10-3 to TRBJ1-3; 7 bases are shared with TRBD1. This CDR3 comprises 15 residues. Germline-derived CDR1 and CDR2 are ENHRY and SYGVKD. With 3 bases clipped from V and 5 bases from J, the junction kept 7 bases outside the gene matches. The CDR3 spells CAISESQGGRNTIYF. The CDR3 region has the DNA TGTGCCATCAGTGAAAGCCAGGGGGGTAGAAACACCATATATTTT.

J is TRBJ2-1 and V is TRBV7-9, with 8 bases identical to TRBD2. The CDR3 spans 17 residues. In germline, CDR1 is SEHNR, CDR2 FQNEAQ (reference sequence). V lost 2 bases and J lost 0; bases outside the gene matches: 6. The CDR3 nucleotides are TGTGCCAGCAGCTTATCCCCTCTAGCGGGCTCCTACAATGAGCAGTTCTTC. Translated, it gives CASSLSPLAGSYNEQFF.

Concerning this clonotype itself: The junction departs from the called germline gene at one end, perhaps through a read error. This chain uses TRBV11-2 with TRBJ2-5; 9 nucleotides agree with TRBD2. The CDR3 is 18 amino acids. Germline values: CDR1 SGHAT, CDR2 FQNNGV. Here the CDR3 DNA reads TGTGCCAACAGCTTAGCAGCGGGAGGTGCCCGGGTCCAAGAGACCCAGTACTTC. Its translation is CANSLAAGGARVQETQYF. The full variable domain, completed using reference TRBV11-2 and TRBJ2-5, is EAGVAQSPRYKIIEKRQSVAFWCNPISGHATLYWYQQILGQGPKLLIQFQNNGVVDDSQLPKDRFSAERLKGVDSTLKIQPAKLEDSAVYLCANSLAAGGARVQETQYFGPGTRLLVL.

This clonotype showed up just a few times. The chain has TRBV19 and TRBJ1-1; tentative D call: TRBD1 (6 bases). This CDR3 is 15 amino acids long. Trimming stripped 2 bases from V and 8 bases from J, with 18 bases between. Germline CDR1 LNHDA, CDR2 SQIVND (reference sequence). CDR3 nucleotides: TGTGCCAGTAGTATATATTTGGGGGCACGGAAAGAAGCTTTCTTT. It translates to CASSIYLGARKEAFF.

Many counts were recorded for this clonotype. Written as DNA, the CDR3 is TGTGCCAGCAGTCAAGGGGGTGCTTCATACAATGAGCAGTTCTTC. This sequence encodes CASSQGGASYNEQFF. This sequence joins TRBV12-3 or TRBV12-4 and TRBJ2-1; maybe TRBD1 (6 bases). Trimming removed 5 bases at V and 4 bases at J, with 15 bases between. The CDR3 has 15 residues.

In regard to this clonotype: The germline gene is not matched at one end of the junction; a read error may be the cause. The chain couples TRBV6-4 to TRBJ2-3; TRBD1 agrees at 8 bases. The germline gives CDR1 MRHNA, CDR2 SNTAGT. The CDR3 is 13 residues long. The CDR3 here is CTSGQGAENTQYF. The CDR3 DNA follows: TGTACCAGCGGGCAGGGGGCAGAAAATACGCAGTATTTT.

This clonotype came up once. At one of its ends the junction is not consistent with the germline gene, which may arise from a read error. The chain combines TRBV29-1 with TRBJ2-2; TRBD2 aligns across 10 bases. CDR1 SQVTM and CDR2 ANQGSEA come from the germline V gene. CDR3 length: 15 amino acids. The CDR3 protein is CGVVLAGGYTGELFF. The CDR3, as DNA: TGCGGCGTTGTATTAGCGGGAGGTTACACCGGGGAGCTGTTTTTT.

This clonotype was counted only a few times. V usage is TRBV29-1 and J usage is TRBJ2-7; D may be TRBD1 (7 bases). V was clipped by 5 bases and J by 6 bases, with 23 bases between them. Germline V gene sequence: CDR1 SQVTM, CDR2 ANQGSEA. This CDR3 has 15 amino acids. The CDR3 nucleotides read TGCAGCGTTAAGGAGGGAGCGGTTCAGGGGGTCGAGCAGTACTTC. Protein: CSVKEGAVQGVEQYF.

This clonotype was recorded a few times. V and J are TRBV7-8 and TRBJ2-1; 7 bases line up with TRBD2. The CDR3 runs 14 residues. After removal of 4 bases from V and 10 bases from J, the junction contained 10 bases not matched to a gene. The germline V gene encodes CDR1 SGHVS and CDR2 FQNEAQ. As DNA, the CDR3 is TGTGCCAGCAGCTCCCGACCAGCGGGGTCAGAGCAGTTCTTC. It is translated as CASSSRPAGSEQFF.

A remark on this clonotype: It may be a read error: a sequence one base away is much more abundant. This rearrangement joins TRBV11-2 to TRBJ2-1, with 14 bases aligning to TRBD2. Germline assignment: CDR1 SGHAT and CDR2 FQNNGV. CDR3 size: 16 residues. V was clipped by 4 bases and J by 15 bases; unmatched bases: 14. The CDR3 protein is CASSYSSTSGRGCGFF. CDR3 nucleotide sequence: TGTGCCAGCAGCTACTCTTCGACTAGCGGGAGGGGATGCGGGTTCTTC.

With regard to this clonotype: Compared with germline, one end of the junction differs, possibly owing to a read error. J is TRBJ2-3 and V is TRBV13; no firm D call. Germline V gives CDR1 PRHDT, CDR2 FYEKMQ (reference sequence). This CDR3 region has 11 residues. The CDR3 loop is CVSSLTGTQYF. The CDR3, as DNA: TGTGTCAGCAGCTTAACCGGTACGCAGTATTTT.

This chain uses TRBV18 with TRBJ2-7; TRBD2 is a possible D gene (6 bases). This CDR3 region has 15 residues. Germline V gene data show CDR1 as KGHSH and CDR2 as LQKENI. Trimming took off 4 bases at V and 3 bases at J, with 16 bases between the two ends. CDR3 coding DNA: TGTGCCAGCTCACAGGAGGGAGGACGATACTACGAGCAGTACTTC. This encodes CASSQEGGRYYEQYF.

This clonotype turned up a few times. This rearrangement joins TRBV4-2 to TRBJ2-3; 10 bases are shared with TRBD2. CDR3 size: 18 residues. V was pared by 1 base and J by 7 bases, with 14 bases of the junction left unmatched. Germline V gene data show CDR1 as LGHNA and CDR2 as YNFKEQ. The CDR3, as DNA: TGTGCCAGCAGCCAAGTTGAGGGTGGTAGCGGGGGGACAAATACGCAGTATTTT. It codes for CASSQVEGGSGGTNTQYF.